This entry describes one T cell receptor beta chain. The target antigen is unknown. These data are taken from a study of T cell clonotyping in hematopoietic cell transplantation. Study information: Recipient samples before transplant were obtained post-cytoreduction.

Germline values: CDR1 SGHDT, CDR2 YYEEEE. The V segment lost 0 bases and the J segment 14 bases; nucleotides outside the gene matches: 13. The CDR3 is 17 amino acids. The table came from immunoSEQ multiplex PCR; TCRdb's copy has only in-frame clones and leaves some out. The sample has some 76,000 clones; approximately 95% are singletons. Whole-study results and caveats: No sorting was done, leaving CD4 and CD8 contributions mixed. Graft donor and pretransplant recipient Inverse Simpson Index values predicted broader posttransplant TCR diversity. Recipient TCR diversity dropped after transplant; expanded clonotypes rose from day 30 to 180.

Time point: recipient sample about 28 days before transplant, after cytoreduction. The chain combines TRBV5-6 with TRBJ2-1; 14 bases match TRBD2. The sequence derives from a woman aged 45-65 years with acute myeloid leukemia. Some clones in this sample may be carry-over from other donors' samples. The source material was peripheral blood mononuclear cells, sampled before stem cell transplant. CDR3 loop: CASSLATGLAGAPGEFF. CDR3 bases: TGTGCCAGCAGCTTGGCAACGGGACTAGCGGGAGCGCCAGGGGAGTTCTTC.